This T cell receptor beta chain was captured in a study of circulating and synovial CD4+ cells in juvenile arthritis. Comment on this clone: The antigen is undetermined.

Generated by immunoSEQ multiplex PCR, the TCRdb table keeps only in-frame clones and is missing some. Of fewer than 35,000 clones listed, over 95% are singletons. Trimming shortened V by 9 bases and J by 8 bases, and 19 bases separated the two germline ends. Germline V gene lookup returns CDR1 SGHTA and CDR2 FQGNSA. The CDR3 spans 13 residues. General study results and limits: Diversity here was lower than in bulk blood CD4 cells. These blood cells shared more CDR3 sequences with synovium than bulk blood. Bulk blood CD4 samples held at least an order of magnitude more or fewer genomes than CPL.

This TCR was sampled from a human donor with juvenile idiopathic arthritis. The gene calls are TRBV7-2 and TRBJ1-2; TRBD1 might be the D (6 bases). The specimen was CD4+ T cells from blood. In DNA, the CDR3 is TGTGCCAGTACGGGGGGGCGGTCCCCCGGCTACACCTTC. It encodes CASTGGRSPGYTF.